Presented here are 27 T cell receptor beta chains from one specimen sequenced in a study of T cell repertoires in cytomegalovirus infection. For these TCRs, the target antigens are not known. TCRdb re-derived calls from the reads in MiXCR, one entry per CDR3 protein. The sample has fewer than 130,000 distinct CDR3 sequences, around 45% seen once. Specimen: CD8+ T cells from cultured PBMCs, collected from culture after CMV antigen stimulation. The receptors derive from a human donor in good health (CMV status not recorded). Some clones in this sample may be carry-over from other donors' samples.

This chain joins TRBV4-1 and TRBJ1-2, with 9 bases that match TRBD1. This CDR3 contains 15 residues. The V segment lost 5 bases and the J segment 8 bases; nucleotides outside the gene matches: 12. Germline assignment: CDR1 MGHRA and CDR2 YSYEKL. The chain's CDR3 is CASSGAPGQGGGYTF. DNA of the CDR3: TGCGCCAGCAGCGGAGCGCCGGGACAGGGAGGAGGCTACACCTTC.

The rearrangement uses TRBV9 and TRBJ1-1, with 8 nucleotides matching TRBD1. The V gene end was trimmed by 5 bases and the J gene end by 7 bases; junction bases not matched to a gene: 10. The CDR3 length is 14 residues. Germline assignment: CDR1 SGDLS and CDR2 YYNGEE. The CDR3 DNA reads TGTGCCAGCAGTCGCAGGGGGCAGGGGGGTGAAGCTTTCTTT. It codes for CASSRRGQGGEAFF.

This clonotype was detected only a few times. This chain uses TRBV12-3 or TRBV12-4 with TRBJ2-7; unclear D gene. The V end lost 6 bases, the J end lost 9 bases, and 15 bases lay between the germline ends. There are 12 residues in the CDR3. CDR3 DNA sequence: TGTGCCAGCAGCCGTGATGCTATCTGGCAGTACTTC. Translated, it gives CASSRDAIWQYF.

This chain links TRBV20-1 with TRBJ1-4, with D hard to call. Germline V lookup: CDR1 DFQATT, CDR2 SNEGSKA (reference sequence). Trimming pared 3 bases from V and 7 bases from J, leaving 15 bases between. This CDR3 is 14 amino acids long. In DNA, the CDR3 is TGCAGTGCTAGCTTAGGCGGCCTAGGTGAAAAACTGTTTTTT. Protein product: CSASLGGLGEKLFF.

The J gene is TRBJ2-1, the V gene TRBV2; D call uncertain. V lost 5 bases and J 3 bases, leaving 8 bases between the germline ends. Germline CDR1 SNHLY, CDR2 FYNNEI. This CDR3 has 13 amino acids. The CDR3 here is CASSYRSYNEQFF. The CDR3 DNA reads as TGTGCCAGCAGTTACCGCAGCTACAATGAGCAGTTCTTC.

The J gene is TRBJ2-5, the V gene TRBV10-2; 7 bases line up with TRBD2. Germline V lookup: CDR1 WSHSY, CDR2 SAAADI. This CDR3 has 15 residues. J lost 2 bases, V lost 6 bases, and 9 bases had no gene match. The CDR3 DNA is TGCGCCAGCAGCGCTCCGGGACTAACTCAAGAGACCCAGTACTTC. Its translation is CASSAPGLTQETQYF.

This clonotype has ten or more counts. V and J are TRBV19 and TRBJ1-6; D remains ambiguous. Trimming pared 3 bases from V and 10 bases from J, leaving 13 bases between. CDR1 and CDR2 from the germline V gene are LNHDA and SQIVND (reference sequence). The CDR3 is 14 residues long. Here the CDR3 reads CASSMADGGSPLHF. CDR3 nucleotides: TGTGCCAGTAGTATGGCGGACGGAGGATCACCCCTCCACTTT.

The chain recombines TRBV7-4 with TRBJ1-1; D remains ambiguous. With 5 bases removed from V and 0 bases from J, the gap between germline ends came to 7 bases. The CDR3 contains 13 residues. Looked up from germline, CDR1 is SGHVT and CDR2 is SQSDAQ. The CDR3 DNA reads as TGTGCCAGCAGCGTCCATCTGAACACTGAAGCTTTCTTT. The encoded protein is CASSVHLNTEAFF. The variable domain in full, completed from reference TRBV7-4 and TRBJ1-1, reads GAGVSQSPRYKVAKRGRDVALRCDSISGHVTLYWYRQTLGQGSEVLTYSQSDAQRDKSGRPSGRFSAERPERSVSTLKIQRTEQGDSAVYLCASSVHLNTEAFFGQGTRLTVV.

The chain combines TRBV9 with TRBJ2-7; 8 bases are a match to TRBD2. The CDR3 loop spans 14 amino acids. The junction had 2 bases not matched to a gene; V was cut back by 0 bases and J by 3 bases. Germline V lookup: CDR1 SGDLS, CDR2 YYNGEE. For the CDR3, the DNA is TGTGCCAGCAGCGTAGGAGCGGGGGACTACGAGCAGTACTTC. It codes for CASSVGAGDYEQYF.

This sequence joins TRBV7-2 and TRBJ1-5; TRBD1 is a possible D gene (6 bases). CDR3 length: 14 amino acids. V was clipped by 2 bases and J by 5 bases, with 10 bases between them. The germline V gene has CDR1 SGHTA and CDR2 FQGNSA. The DNA of the CDR3 is TGTGCCAGCAGCTTAAGGGGGTCGGATCAGCCCCAGCATTTT. This codes for CASSLRGSDQPQHF.

This clonotype was seen only a few times. The CDR3 protein is CASGTGVGDEKLFF. The CDR3 DNA follows: TGTGCTAGTGGGACAGGGGTCGGAGATGAAAAACTGTTTTTT. V and J are TRBV12-5 and TRBJ1-4, with TRBD1 matching 8 bases. V dropped 6 bases and J dropped 6; count of bases not matched to a gene: 6. Germline CDR1 and CDR2: LGHNT and FRNRAP. This CDR3 comprises 14 residues.

The V call is TRBV5-1, the J call TRBJ2-7; 7 nucleotides match TRBD2. The V and J ends lost 0 bases and 0 bases, in that order; junction bases with no gene match: 9. In germline, CDR1 is SGHRS, CDR2 YFSETQ. The CDR3 is 17 amino acids. Here the CDR3 DNA reads TGCGCCAGCAGCTTGGAAGGGCCCTCTAGCGGCTCCTACGAGCAGTACTTC. Its protein is CASSLEGPSSGSYEQYF.

This clonotype was found many times. The chain employs TRBV2 and TRBJ1-2; D unclear. This CDR3 region has 15 residues. The ends were cut back, 2 bases at V and 0 bases at J, with 10 bases in the middle. Germline-derived CDR1 and CDR2 are SNHLY and FYNNEI. The CDR3 here is CASSEFVSANYGYTF. The DNA for the CDR3 is TGTGCCAGCAGTGAATTCGTCTCTGCTAACTATGGCTACACCTTC.

This clonotype was seen repeatedly, ten times or more. This rearrangement joins TRBV27 to TRBJ1-5; 10 bases are a match to TRBD1. V lost 4 bases to trimming and J lost 0 bases; unmatched junction nucleotides: 6. This CDR3 is built from 17 residues. Germline V lookup: CDR1 MNHEY, CDR2 SMNVEV (reference sequence). The CDR3 reads CASSSGQGGYSNQPQHF. The CDR3 nucleotides read TGTGCCAGCAGTTCTGGACAGGGGGGGTATAGCAATCAGCCCCAGCATTTT.

The J gene is TRBJ1-1, the V gene TRBV27, with TRBD1 matching 7 bases. Germline values: CDR1 MNHEY, CDR2 SMNVEV (reference sequence). The CDR3 is 14 amino acids. V was pared by 7 bases and J by 1 base, with 6 bases of the junction left unmatched. CDR3 residues: CASTPRTGNTEAFF. The CDR3 DNA is TGTGCCAGCACCCCGAGGACAGGGAACACTGAAGCTTTCTTT.

This chain links TRBV2 with TRBJ2-7; the D gene is possibly TRBD1 (5 bases). CDR3 length: 13 residues. Looked up from germline, CDR1 is SNHLY and CDR2 is FYNNEI. V was shortened by 6 bases and J by 2 bases, with 11 bases between the two germline ends. The CDR3 bases are TGTGCCAGCAGGGCAGGGTCAACCTACGAGCAGTACTTC. Protein product: CASRAGSTYEQYF.

This clonotype was observed a few times. The J gene is TRBJ1-1, the V gene TRBV7-9; no definite D call. CDR1 is SEHNR, CDR2 FQNEAQ, per germline (reference sequence). Trimming removed 1 base at V and 1 base at J, with 10 bases between. The CDR3 sequence is 15 residues long. The CDR3: CASSLEVGWNTEAFF. CDR3 nucleotides: TGTGCCAGCAGCTTAGAGGTAGGGTGGAACACTGAAGCTTTCTTT.

In this sample, this clonotype turned up a few times. The chain's CDR3 is CASDLGTGNSYEQYF. DNA for the CDR3: TGTGCCAGTGACCTAGGGACAGGGAATTCTTACGAGCAGTACTTC. The gene calls are TRBV19 and TRBJ2-7, with 9 bases matching TRBD1. V dropped 8 bases and J dropped 4; count of bases not matched to a gene: 12. CDR3 size: 15 residues. Germline V gene sequence: CDR1 LNHDA, CDR2 SQIVND (reference sequence).

The gene calls are TRBV24-1 and TRBJ2-1; D is unclear. Germline V gene data show CDR1 as KGHDR and CDR2 as SFDVKD. The CDR3 has 13 amino acids. Trimming took 1 base from V and 6 from J, leaving 6 bases between them. CDR3 loop: CATSDLEGNEQFF. CDR3 nucleotide sequence: TGTGCCACCAGTGATTTAGAAGGCAATGAGCAGTTCTTC.

The V and J genes are TRBV7-9 and TRBJ2-2; D not resolved. The ends were cut back, 1 base at V and 6 bases at J, with 6 bases in the middle. Germline lookup yields CDR1 SEHNR and CDR2 FQNEAQ (reference sequence). The CDR3 length is 13 residues. As DNA, the CDR3 is TGTGCCAGCAGCTTAGAGTCGGCCGGGGAGCTGTTTTTT. As protein: CASSLESAGELFF.

There are many counts of this clonotype. The chain recombines TRBV12-5 with TRBJ2-1; D uncertain. Germline V gene lookup returns CDR1 LGHNT and CDR2 FRNRAP. The CDR3 totals 14 residues. Trimming left V 1 base short and J 5 bases short, with 9 bases between. The CDR3 coding sequence is TGTGCTAGTGGTTTGGGTCTCAGTAACAATGAGCAGTTCTTC. Encoded protein: CASGLGLSNNEQFF.

V gene TRBV15 combines with J gene TRBJ2-7; TRBD1 aligns across 8 bases. The CDR3 is 14 amino acids. Germline V CDR1 and CDR2: LNHNV, YYDKDF (reference sequence). The ends lost 4 bases at V and 0 bases at J; junction bases unmatched: 2. For the CDR3, the DNA is TGTGCCACCAGCATCGGGACAGGCTCCTACGAGCAGTACTTC. This codes for CATSIGTGSYEQYF.

This clonotype has at least ten counts. The V call is TRBV7-9, the J call TRBJ2-1; 15 nucleotides match TRBD2. The length of the CDR3 is 20 residues. V gave up 3 bases and J gave up 4 bases; unmatched junction bases: 13. The V gene's germline CDR1 is SEHNR and CDR2 FQNEAQ (reference sequence). CDR3 in DNA: TGTGCCAGCAGCTTTCGGACTAGCGGGGGGGTTACCCAACAATACAATGAGCAGTTCTTC. Residues: CASSFRTSGGVTQQYNEQFF.

The CDR3 sequence is CASRDEVWPPEAFF. CDR3 DNA: TGTGCCAGCAGAGACGAGGTTTGGCCCCCTGAAGCTTTCTTT. This chain joins TRBV12-3 or TRBV12-4 and TRBJ1-1; D unclear. V shed 6 bases and J shed 6 bases, with 17 bases lying between them. The CDR3 sequence is 14 residues long.

The V call is TRBV4-1, the J call TRBJ2-1; 10 bases map to TRBD2. CDR1 is MGHRA, CDR2 YSYEKL, per germline. There are 15 residues in the CDR3. J was trimmed by 4 bases and V by 7 bases; bases with no gene match: 7. The CDR3 here is CASIALAGSYNEQFF. CDR3 coding DNA: TGCGCCAGCATCGCACTAGCGGGGTCGTACAATGAGCAGTTCTTC.

The chain is built from TRBV6-1 and TRBJ2-5; TRBD1 matches at 9 bases. Germline lookup yields CDR1 MNHNS and CDR2 SASEGT. Trimming cost V 5 bases and J 5 bases; bases outside gene matches: 12. The CDR3 totals 16 residues. CDR3 bases: TGTGCCAGCAGTTTGGGACAGGGAATGGAAATGGAGACCCAGTACTTC. Amino acids: CASSLGQGMEMETQYF.

V gene TRBV5-4 combines with J gene TRBJ1-1; the match to TRBD1 covers 10 bases. CDR1 is SGHNT and CDR2 is YYREEE in the germline V gene (reference sequence). CDR3 size: 18 residues. Trimming removed 0 bases from V and 4 bases from J; junction bases left unmatched: 12. Here the CDR3 reads CASSLDGTGEGVGTEAFF. CDR3 in DNA: TGTGCCAGCAGCTTGGACGGGACAGGGGAAGGGGTGGGCACTGAAGCTTTCTTT.